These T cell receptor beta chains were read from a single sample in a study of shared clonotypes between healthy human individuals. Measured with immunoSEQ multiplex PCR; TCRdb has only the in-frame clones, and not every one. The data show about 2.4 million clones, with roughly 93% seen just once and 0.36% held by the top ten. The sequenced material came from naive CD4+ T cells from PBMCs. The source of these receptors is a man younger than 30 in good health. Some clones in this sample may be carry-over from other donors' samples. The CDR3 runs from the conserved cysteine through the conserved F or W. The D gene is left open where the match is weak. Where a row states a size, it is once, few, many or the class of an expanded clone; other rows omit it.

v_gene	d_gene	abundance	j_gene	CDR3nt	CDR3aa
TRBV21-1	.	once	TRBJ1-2	TGTGCCCCCCGGGGGGACCCCGTCGACTATGGCTACACCTTC	CAPRGDPVDYGYTF
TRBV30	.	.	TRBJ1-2	TGTGCCTGGAGTCCAGGGGAAAACTATGGCTACACCTTC	CAWSPGENYGYTF
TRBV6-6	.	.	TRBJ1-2	TGTGCCAGCAGTTACTCTTCTGGGATTGGCTACACCTTC	CASSYSSGIGYTF
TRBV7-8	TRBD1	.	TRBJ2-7	TGTGCCAGCAGTCGAGACAGGGGACACGAGCAGTACTTC	CASSRDRGHEQYF
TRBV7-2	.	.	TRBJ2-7	TGTGCCAGCAGCAGCAGGGTCCACTTATGGGAGCAGTACTTC	CASSSRVHLWEQYF
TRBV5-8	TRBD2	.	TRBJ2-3	TGTGCCAGCACTAACAGACTAGCGGGAGTTAAGAATACGCAGTATTTT	CASTNRLAGVKNTQYF
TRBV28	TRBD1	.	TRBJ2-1	TGTGCCAGCAGTTTTTTCGGGACAGGAACTGATAATGAGCAGTTCTTC	CASSFFGTGTDNEQFF
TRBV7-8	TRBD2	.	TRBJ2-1	TGTGCCAGCAGCTCCCCCGGACTAGTCGCAGGGCAGTTCTTC	CASSSPGLVAGQFF
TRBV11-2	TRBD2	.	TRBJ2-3	TGTGCCAGCAGCATGCGGACTAGCGCTCCGTATTTT	CASSMRTSAPYF
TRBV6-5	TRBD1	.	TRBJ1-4	TGTGCCAGCAAAAATGACAGGGGGCGTGAAAAACTGTTTTTT	CASKNDRGREKLFF
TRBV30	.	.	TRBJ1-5	TGTGCCTGGAGTGTAGGGCAGAGCAATCAGCCCCAGCATTTT	CAWSVGQSNQPQHF
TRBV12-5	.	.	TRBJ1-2	TGTGCTAGTGGTTTTAACACGGAAGGTTCGCGGGGCTACACCTTC	CASGFNTEGSRGYTF
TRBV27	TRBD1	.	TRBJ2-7	TGTGCCAGCGGGTCGAGGGACAGGGCTTCCGAGCAGTACTTC	CASGSRDRASEQYF
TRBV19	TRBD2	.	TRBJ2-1	TGTGCCAGTAGTCAAGGGGCTAGCGGGAGACGTGAGCAGTTCTTC	CASSQGASGRREQFF
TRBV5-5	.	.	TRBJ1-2	TGTGCCAGCACCGAAATTTTAAGAGGGCCCTATGGCTACACCTTC	CASTEILRGPYGYTF
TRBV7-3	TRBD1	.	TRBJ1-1	TGTGCCAGCAGCTTAATGAGGGACAGGGGGGTCCTACCGCTGAACACTGAAGCTTTCTTT	CASSLMRDRGVLPLNTEAFF
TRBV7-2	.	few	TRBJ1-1	TGTGCCAGCAGCTTCGAGGGGAACGCTGAAGCTTTCTTT	CASSFEGNAEAFF
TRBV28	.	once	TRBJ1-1	TGTGCCAGCGTTTACCAGATGAACACTGAAGCTTTCTTT	CASVYQMNTEAFF
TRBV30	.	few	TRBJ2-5	TGTGCCTGGAGTGTCGGTCAAGAGACCCAGTACTTC	CAWSVGQETQYF
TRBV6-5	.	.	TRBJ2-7	TGTGCCAGCAGAACAGGGACCTACGAGCAGTACTTC	CASRTGTYEQYF
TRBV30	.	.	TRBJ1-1	TGTGCCTCTCTGCGGAACACTGAAGCTTTCTTT	CASLRNTEAFF
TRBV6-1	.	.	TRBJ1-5	TGTGCCAGCAGTGAGGGGATCGGGGTAGTTTGGCCCCAGCATTTT	CASSEGIGVVWPQHF
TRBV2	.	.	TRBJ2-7	TGTGCCAGCAAGGAAATTTCCTACGAGCAGTACTTC	CASKEISYEQYF
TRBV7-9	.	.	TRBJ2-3	TGTGCCAGCAGCCTGTCGCGGGGAGTGAGCACAGATACGCAGTATTTT	CASSLSRGVSTDTQYF
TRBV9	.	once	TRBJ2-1	TGTGCCAGCAGCGTAAGTGGGGCTGGGATATCTTTAGGTGAGCAGTTCTTC	CASSVSGAGISLGEQFF
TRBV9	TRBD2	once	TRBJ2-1	TGTGCCAGCAGCGCGCGGGGGAGCTCCTACAATGAGCAGTTCTTC	CASSARGSSYNEQFF
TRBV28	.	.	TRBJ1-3	TGTGCCAGCAGTCCCGGGCCTAGCTCTGGAAACACCATATATTTT	CASSPGPSSGNTIYF
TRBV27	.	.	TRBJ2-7	TGTGCCAGCAGGCCCCCGCCGGGCCTTTCCTACGAGCAGTACTTC	CASRPPPGLSYEQYF
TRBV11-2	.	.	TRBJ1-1	TGTGCCAGCAGGCAAATCAGGGGTTATTTCCCCGAAGCTTTCTTT	CASRQIRGYFPEAFF
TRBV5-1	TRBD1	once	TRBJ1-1	TGCGCCAGCAGGTCGGGACAGCCGAACACTGAAGCTTTCTTT	CASRSGQPNTEAFF
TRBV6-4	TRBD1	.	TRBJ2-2	TGTGCCAGCAGTGAAGGGACAGCCCAAAACACCGGGGAGCTGTTTTTT	CASSEGTAQNTGELFF
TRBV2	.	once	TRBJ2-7	TGTGCCAGCAGTGGCCTCTACGAGCAGTACTTC	CASSGLYEQYF
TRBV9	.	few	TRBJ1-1	TGTGCCAGCAGCCCGGACCTGGAGGCAAACCGTGAAGCTTTCTTT	CASSPDLEANREAFF